Each of the 21 T cell receptor beta chains below was sequenced from the same sample in a study of CD8 T cells in ankylosing spondylitis. Notes on the study in general: Ankylosing spondylitis blood appeared to be characterized by a TCR beta motif of 7 to 9 highly homologous variants.

For these receptors, no antigen is known. TCRdb analysed the 5' RACE reads with MiXCR anew, one entry per CDR3 protein. The sample holds about 90,000 distinct CDR3 sequences, roughly 8.8% seen once. Sequenced: blood, either unsorted or a sorted T cell fraction (not recorded which). The receptors were sampled from a male donor with ankylosing spondylitis.

This clonotype showed up just a few times. The chain employs TRBV3-1 and TRBJ2-2, with 10 bases that match TRBD1. Germline lookup yields CDR1 LGHDT and CDR2 YNNKEL (reference sequence). This CDR3 region has 14 residues. The V gene end was trimmed by 3 bases and the J gene end by 7 bases; junction bases not matched to a gene: 2. CDR3 sequence reads: CASSQTGGHGELFF. The CDR3 region has the DNA TGTGCCAGCAGCCAGACAGGGGGCCACGGGGAGCTGTTTTTT.

This clonotype has a handful of counts. The V gene is TRBV5-6, the J gene TRBJ2-7; D remains ambiguous. CDR3 length equals 13 residues. Looked up from germline, CDR1 is SGHDT and CDR2 is YYEEEE. Trimming shortened V by 1 base and J by 2 bases, and 7 bases separated the two germline ends. The CDR3 loop is CASSLSTAYEQYV. Here the CDR3 DNA reads TGTGCCAGCAGCTTGTCTACTGCCTACGAGCAGTACGTC.

This clonotype was seen repeatedly, ten times or more. The chain combines TRBV20-1 with TRBJ2-7; the match to TRBD2 covers 8 bases. Trimming took 1 base from V and 3 from J; bases not matched to a gene: 2. The CDR3 is 13 amino acids. The germline V gene encodes CDR1 DFQATT and CDR2 SNEGSKA (reference sequence). CDR3 bases: TGCAGTGCTAGAGGCGGGAGGTTCTACGAGCAGTACTTC. It specifies CSARGGRFYEQYF.

The genes are TRBV19 and TRBJ2-3, with a tentative D call TRBD1 (5 bases). Germline lookup yields CDR1 LNHDA and CDR2 SQIVND (reference sequence). The CDR3 runs to 17 residues. V was pared by 0 bases and J by 0 bases, with 13 bases between. The CDR3 spells CASSIDLWAGSTDTQYF. CDR3 nucleotide sequence: TGTGCCAGTAGTATAGATCTGTGGGCAGGGAGCACAGATACGCAGTATTTT.

The table lists this clonotype with a few counts. The chain's CDR3 is CSASIRGGYTEAFF. CDR3 sequence (DNA): TGCAGTGCTAGTATCAGGGGCGGGTACACTGAAGCTTTCTTT. The V gene is TRBV20-1, the J gene TRBJ1-1; tentatively, D is TRBD1 (6 bases). The CDR3 is 14 residues long. V shed 3 bases and J shed 3 bases, with 14 bases lying between them. CDR1 is DFQATT, CDR2 SNEGSKA, per germline (reference sequence).

The chain recombines TRBV5-5 with TRBJ1-5; tentatively, D is TRBD1 (6 bases). Germline CDR1 reads SGHKS; CDR2 reads YYEKEE (reference sequence). Trimming removed 0 bases from V and 6 bases from J, with 13 bases in between. This CDR3 spans 15 amino acids. This CDR3 is CASSLAGQGIQPQHF. In DNA form, the CDR3 reads TGTGCCAGCAGCTTGGCCGGGCAGGGGATTCAGCCCCAGCATTTT.

This clonotype has a count of ten or more. V is TRBV5-1 and J is TRBJ1-5; the match to TRBD1 covers 9 bases. Germline assignment: CDR1 SGHRS and CDR2 YFSETQ. V lost 0 bases, J lost 7 bases, and 11 bases stayed unmatched. This CDR3 is 17 amino acids long. The DNA of the CDR3 is TGCGCCAGCAGCTTGGTCCCGACAGGGGGAGGTGGGCAGCCCCAGCATTTT. Amino acids: CASSLVPTGGGGQPQHF.

The genes are TRBV6-1 and TRBJ2-5; tentative D call: TRBD2 (6 bases). Trimming pared 4 bases from V and 7 bases from J, leaving 7 bases between. The CDR3 is made up of 11 amino acids. Germline lookup yields CDR1 MNHNS and CDR2 SASEGT. CDR3: CASSGLVTQYF. In nucleotides, the CDR3 is TGTGCCAGCAGTGGACTAGTGACCCAGTACTTC.

The V gene is TRBV12-3 or TRBV12-4, the J gene TRBJ1-2; the match to TRBD1 covers 7 bases. This CDR3 comprises 14 residues. V shed 5 bases, J shed 4 bases, and the junction held 7 bases outside the gene matches. Written as DNA, the CDR3 is TGTGCCAGCAGTGAAGACAGGGAGGGCTATGGCTACACCTTC. Its protein is CASSEDREGYGYTF.

This clonotype was seen a few times. This chain uses TRBV12-3 or TRBV12-4 with TRBJ2-3, with 7 bases matching TRBD2. This CDR3 spans 13 amino acids. V dropped 4 bases and J dropped 2; count of bases not matched to a gene: 0. The CDR3 coding sequence is TGTGCCAGCAGTTGGGACTACACAGATACGCAGTATTTT. Protein sequence: CASSWDYTDTQYF.

There are many counts of this clonotype. The chain employs TRBV13 and TRBJ2-1, with 7 bases that match TRBD1. The ends lost 6 bases at V and 0 bases at J; junction bases unmatched: 8. In germline, CDR1 is PRHDT, CDR2 FYEKMQ (reference sequence). CDR3 length: 16 residues. The CDR3 loop is CASSPGGVPSYNEQFF. The CDR3 DNA reads TGTGCCAGCAGTCCAGGGGGTGTCCCCTCCTACAATGAGCAGTTCTTC.

The chain joins TRBV6-5 to TRBJ2-7; D call uncertain. Germline CDR1 MNHEY, CDR2 SVGAGI. Trimming cost V 7 bases and J 3 bases, with 13 bases left between them. This CDR3 is built from 13 residues. This chain's CDR3 is CASTSEPYYEQYV. CDR3 DNA sequence: TGTGCCAGCACTTCGGAACCGTACTACGAGCAGTACGTC.

The rearrangement joins TRBV6-1 to TRBJ2-1; the D is unclear. V was trimmed by 2 bases and J by 8 bases, leaving 10 bases between them. The CDR3 extends over 13 amino acids. Germline V CDR1 and CDR2: MNHNS, SASEGT. CDR3 in DNA: TGTGCCAGCAGTGAAAAGGATTTGGATGAGCAGTTCTTC. It codes for CASSEKDLDEQFF.

This clonotype was seen ten or more times. CDR3 DNA sequence: TGTGCCAGCAGTTTAGTAGGGACCGGGATCGGCTACACCTTC. Residues: CASSLVGTGIGYTF. This chain uses TRBV12-3 or TRBV12-4 with TRBJ1-2; tentatively, D is TRBD1 (5 bases). This CDR3 is built from 14 residues. V lost 1 base and J lost 8, with 14 bases in between.

In this sample, this clonotype turned up many times. This rearrangement joins TRBV6-1 to TRBJ1-5, with no clear D. V lost 5 bases to trimming and J lost 4 bases, with 15 bases between them. The CDR3 contains 15 residues. The germline V gene has CDR1 MNHNS and CDR2 SASEGT. The CDR3 reads CASSPGQDGNQPQHF. The CDR3 DNA reads as TGTGCCAGCAGTCCCGGCCAGGACGGGAATCAGCCCCAGCATTTT.

This clonotype was seen ten or more times. This chain links TRBV5-1 with TRBJ2-1; TRBD1 or TRBD2 may be the D gene (5 bases each). The V end was cut by 0 bases, the J end by 6 bases, with 13 bases between. The V gene's germline CDR1 is SGHRS and CDR2 YFSETQ. The CDR3 has 15 residues. The CDR3 DNA is TGCGCCAGCAGCTTGGAAGGGGCCCGGGGCAATGAGCAGTTCTTC. Translating it yields CASSLEGARGNEQFF. Full variable domain (rest looked up from reference TRBV5-1 and TRBJ2-1): KAGVTQTPRYLIKTRGQQVTLSCSPISGHRSVSWYQQTPGQGLQFLFEYFSETQRNKGNFPGRFSGRQFSNSRSEMNVSTLELGDSALYLCASSLEGARGNEQFFGPGTRLTVL.

This clonotype was observed at least ten times. The chain is built from TRBV19 and TRBJ2-1; D is uncertain. Germline V gives CDR1 LNHDA, CDR2 SQIVND (reference sequence). V was shortened by 3 bases and J by 4 bases, with 16 bases between the two germline ends. This CDR3 comprises 16 residues. This CDR3 reads CASSIPTSGLYNEQFF. DNA for the CDR3: TGTGCCAGTAGTATTCCCACATCGGGCCTATACAATGAGCAGTTCTTC.

At least ten counts were recorded for this clonotype. The chain carries TRBV20-1 and TRBJ2-1; 7 nucleotides match TRBD2. The CDR3 is 14 residues long. The ends lost 2 bases at V and 6 bases at J; junction bases unmatched: 7. In germline, CDR1 is DFQATT, CDR2 SNEGSKA (reference sequence). The CDR3 here is CSARPGTMINEQFF. The CDR3 nucleotides read TGCAGTGCTAGACCCGGGACTATGATCAATGAGCAGTTCTTC.

This chain uses TRBV2 with TRBJ2-4; TRBD2 aligns across 8 bases. Germline CDR1 reads SNHLY; CDR2 reads FYNNEI. V was pared by 4 bases and J by 15 bases, with 26 bases of the junction left unmatched. This CDR3 is built from 18 residues. The CDR3 nucleotides read TGTGCCAGCAGTGTCCGGGAAGCGGGAGTTCGATTCGGGGAGTCTCGGTACTTC. Protein product: CASSVREAGVRFGESRYF.

In this sample, this clonotype turned up a few times. This rearrangement joins TRBV7-9 to TRBJ2-5, with D tentatively TRBD1 (5 bases). CDR3 size: 15 residues. Between the trimmed V and J ends, which lost 1 base and 4 bases, there was a span of 13 bases. The germline V gene has CDR1 SEHNR and CDR2 FQNEAQ (reference sequence). CDR3 bases: TGTGCCAGCAGCTTAGTTGCTGGGGCGCGAGAGACCCAGTACTTC. As protein: CASSLVAGARETQYF.

This clonotype was counted at least ten times. This sequence joins TRBV29-1 and TRBJ1-2; D ambiguous. The CDR3 runs to 12 residues. Germline V lookup: CDR1 SQVTM, CDR2 ANQGSEA. V was clipped by 5 bases and J by 4 bases, with 11 bases between them. The DNA of the CDR3 is TGCAGCGTTCAGTTAACTGGCTATGGCTACACCTTC. It codes for CSVQLTGYGYTF.